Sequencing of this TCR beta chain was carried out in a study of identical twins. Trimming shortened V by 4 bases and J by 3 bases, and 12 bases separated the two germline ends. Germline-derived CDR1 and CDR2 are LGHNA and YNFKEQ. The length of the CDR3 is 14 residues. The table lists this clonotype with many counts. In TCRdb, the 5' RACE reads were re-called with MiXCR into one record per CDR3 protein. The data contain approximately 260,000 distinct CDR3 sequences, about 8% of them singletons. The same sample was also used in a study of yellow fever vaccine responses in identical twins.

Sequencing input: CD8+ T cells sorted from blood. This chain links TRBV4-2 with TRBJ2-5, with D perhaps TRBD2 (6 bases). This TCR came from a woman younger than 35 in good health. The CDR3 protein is CASSLLGLEETQYF. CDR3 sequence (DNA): TGTGCCAGCAGCCTCCTGGGACTTGAAGAGACCCAGTACTTC.